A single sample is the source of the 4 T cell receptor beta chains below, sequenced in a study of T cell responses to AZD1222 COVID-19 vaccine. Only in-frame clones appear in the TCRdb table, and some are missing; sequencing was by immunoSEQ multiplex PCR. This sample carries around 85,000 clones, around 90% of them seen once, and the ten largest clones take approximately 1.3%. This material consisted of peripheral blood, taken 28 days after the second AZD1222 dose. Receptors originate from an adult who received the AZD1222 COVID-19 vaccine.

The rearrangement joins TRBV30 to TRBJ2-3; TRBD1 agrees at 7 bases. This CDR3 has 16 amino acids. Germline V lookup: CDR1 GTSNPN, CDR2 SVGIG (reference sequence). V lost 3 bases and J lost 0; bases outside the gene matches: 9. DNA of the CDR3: TGTGCCTGGAGATGGGGGTCAGGGGGAAGCACAGATACGCAGTATTTT. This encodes CAWRWGSGGSTDTQYF.

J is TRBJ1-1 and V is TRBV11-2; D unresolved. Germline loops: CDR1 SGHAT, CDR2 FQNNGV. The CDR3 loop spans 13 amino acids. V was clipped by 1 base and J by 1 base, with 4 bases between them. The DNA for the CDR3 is TGTGCCAGCAGCTTAGTGGAGAACACTGAAGCTTTCTTT. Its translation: CASSLVENTEAFF.

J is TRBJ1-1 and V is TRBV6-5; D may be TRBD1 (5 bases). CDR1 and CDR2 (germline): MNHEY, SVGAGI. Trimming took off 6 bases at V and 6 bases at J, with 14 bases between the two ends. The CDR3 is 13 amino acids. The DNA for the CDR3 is TGTGCCAGCAGGCTTGACAGTCTCTCTGAAGCTTTCTTT. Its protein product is CASRLDSLSEAFF.

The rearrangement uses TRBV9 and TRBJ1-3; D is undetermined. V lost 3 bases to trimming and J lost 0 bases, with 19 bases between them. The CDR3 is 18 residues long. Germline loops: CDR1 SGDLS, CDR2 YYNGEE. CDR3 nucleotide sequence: TGTGCCAGCAGCGGAGGAACAGTTCTTCAGAGCTCTGGAAACACCATATATTTT. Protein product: CASSGGTVLQSSGNTIYF.